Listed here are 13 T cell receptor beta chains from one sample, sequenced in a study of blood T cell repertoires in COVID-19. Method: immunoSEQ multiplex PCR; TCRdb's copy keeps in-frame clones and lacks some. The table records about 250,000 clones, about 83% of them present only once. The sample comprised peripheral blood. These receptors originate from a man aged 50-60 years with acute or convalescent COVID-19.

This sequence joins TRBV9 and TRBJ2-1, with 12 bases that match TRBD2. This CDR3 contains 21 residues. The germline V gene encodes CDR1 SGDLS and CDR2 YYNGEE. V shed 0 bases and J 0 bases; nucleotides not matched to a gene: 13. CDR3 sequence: CASSVGRSSGRAADSYNEQFF. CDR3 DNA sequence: TGTGCCAGCAGCGTAGGTCGATCTAGCGGGAGGGCCGCGGACTCCTACAATGAGCAGTTCTTC.

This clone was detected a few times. CDR3 in DNA: TGTGCCAGCATGACTTCTACGGACAGGGGTTTTCGCAATCAGCCCCAGCATTTT. Translation gives CASMTSTDRGFRNQPQHF. The chain joins TRBV28 to TRBJ1-5; TRBD1 agrees at 9 bases. There are 18 residues in the CDR3. The V gene's germline CDR1 is MDHEN and CDR2 SYDVKM. Trimming cost V 7 bases and J 2 bases; bases outside gene matches: 15. Full variable domain (missing parts from reference TRBV28 and TRBJ1-5): DVKVTQSSRYLVKRTGEKVFLECVQDMDHENMFWYRQDPGLGLRLIYFSYDVKMKEKGDIPEGYSVSREKKERFSLILESASTNQTSMYLCASMTSTDRGFRNQPQHFGDGTRLSIL.

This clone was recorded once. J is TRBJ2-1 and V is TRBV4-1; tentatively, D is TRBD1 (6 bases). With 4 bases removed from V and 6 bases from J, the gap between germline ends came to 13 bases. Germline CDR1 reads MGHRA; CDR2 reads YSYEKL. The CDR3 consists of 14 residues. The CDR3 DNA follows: TGCGCCAGCAGCCTCCGGACAGATGCCAATGAGCAGTTCTTC. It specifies CASSLRTDANEQFF.

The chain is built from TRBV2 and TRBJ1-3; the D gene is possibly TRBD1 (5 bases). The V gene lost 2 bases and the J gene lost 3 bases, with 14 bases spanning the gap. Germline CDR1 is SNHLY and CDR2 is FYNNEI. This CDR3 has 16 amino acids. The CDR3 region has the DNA TGTGCCAGCAGTGAATTGGGACTGGTCATTGGAAACACCATATATTTT. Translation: CASSELGLVIGNTIYF.

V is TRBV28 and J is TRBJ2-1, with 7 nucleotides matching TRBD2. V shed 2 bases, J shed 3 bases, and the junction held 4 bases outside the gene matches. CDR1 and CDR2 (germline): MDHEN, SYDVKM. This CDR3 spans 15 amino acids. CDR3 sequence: CASSLGGSIYNEQFF. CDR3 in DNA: TGTGCCAGCAGTTTAGGCGGGAGTATCTACAATGAGCAGTTCTTC.

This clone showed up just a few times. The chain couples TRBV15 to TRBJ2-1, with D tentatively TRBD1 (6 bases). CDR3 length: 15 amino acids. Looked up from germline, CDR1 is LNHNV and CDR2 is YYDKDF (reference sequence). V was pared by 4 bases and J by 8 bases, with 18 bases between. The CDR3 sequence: CATSILEGHRDEQFF. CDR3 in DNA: TGTGCCACCAGCATCCTAGAGGGGCACAGGGATGAGCAGTTCTTC.

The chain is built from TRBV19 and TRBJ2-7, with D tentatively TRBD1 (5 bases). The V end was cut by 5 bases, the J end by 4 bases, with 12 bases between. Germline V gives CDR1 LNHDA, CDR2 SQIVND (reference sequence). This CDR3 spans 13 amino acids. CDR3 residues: CASSLGQGYEQYF. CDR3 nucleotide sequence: TGTGCCAGTAGTTTGGGTCAGGGATACGAGCAGTACTTC.

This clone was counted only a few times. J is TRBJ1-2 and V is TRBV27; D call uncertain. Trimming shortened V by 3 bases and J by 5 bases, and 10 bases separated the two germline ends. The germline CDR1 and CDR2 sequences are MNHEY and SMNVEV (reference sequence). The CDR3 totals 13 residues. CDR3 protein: CASSFGQSYGYTF. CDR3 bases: TGTGCCAGCAGTTTTGGGCAGTCATATGGCTACACCTTC.

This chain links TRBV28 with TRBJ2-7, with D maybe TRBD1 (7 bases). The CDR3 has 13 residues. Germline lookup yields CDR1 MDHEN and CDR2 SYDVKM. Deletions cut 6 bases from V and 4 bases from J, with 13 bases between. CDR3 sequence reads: CASRVTGRYEQYF. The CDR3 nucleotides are TGTGCCAGCAGGGTGACAGGGAGGTACGAGCAGTACTTC.

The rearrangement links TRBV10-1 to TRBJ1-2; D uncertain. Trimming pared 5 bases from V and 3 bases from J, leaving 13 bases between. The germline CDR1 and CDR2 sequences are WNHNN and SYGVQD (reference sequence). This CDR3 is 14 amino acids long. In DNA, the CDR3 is TGCGCCAGCAGTCCAGAGGGATTCTACTATGGCTACACCTTC. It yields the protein CASSPEGFYYGYTF.

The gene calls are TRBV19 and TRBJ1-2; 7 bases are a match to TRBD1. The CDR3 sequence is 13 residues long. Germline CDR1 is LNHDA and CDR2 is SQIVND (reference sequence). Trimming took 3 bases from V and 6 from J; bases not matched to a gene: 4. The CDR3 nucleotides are TGTGCCAGTAGTATCAGGACAGGTGATGGCTACACCTTC. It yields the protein CASSIRTGDGYTF.

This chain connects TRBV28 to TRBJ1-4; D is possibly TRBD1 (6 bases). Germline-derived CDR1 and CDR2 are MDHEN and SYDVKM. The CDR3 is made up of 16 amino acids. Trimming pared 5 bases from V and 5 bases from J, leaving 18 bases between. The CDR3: CASSPPQGKGNEKLFF. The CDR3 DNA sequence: TGTGCCAGCAGTCCCCCTCAGGGGAAGGGGAATGAAAAACTGTTTTTT.

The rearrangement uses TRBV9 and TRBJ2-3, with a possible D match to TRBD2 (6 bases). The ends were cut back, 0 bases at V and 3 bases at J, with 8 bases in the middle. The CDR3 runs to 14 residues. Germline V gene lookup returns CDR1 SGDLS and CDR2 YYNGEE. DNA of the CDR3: TGTGCCAGCAGCGTAGTCGGGGGTACAGATACGCAGTATTTT. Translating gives CASSVVGGTDTQYF.